The 29 T cell receptor beta chains given below trace back to one sample, sequenced in a study of Graves' ophthalmopathy and Graves' hyperthyroidism. Amplification of TCR beta CDR3 regions used RNA transcripts. HTBI primers served in a first-round RT-PCR, which a second-round multiplex PCR followed. TCRdb itself ran the multiplex PCR reads through MiXCR, one entry per CDR3 protein. The table has roughly 400,000 distinct CDR3 sequences, approximately 18% seen once. Material: peripheral blood. Receptor source: an adult woman with stable Graves' hyperthyroidism.

This clonotype was observed at least ten times. The chain carries TRBV11-2 and TRBJ2-7, with unresolved D. The CDR3 extends over 14 amino acids. V lost 0 bases and J 4 bases, leaving 10 bases between the germline ends. Germline V gene data show CDR1 as SGHAT and CDR2 as FQNNGV. CDR3 loop: CASSLERLVYEQYF. The CDR3 bases are TGTGCCAGCAGCTTAGAGCGGCTGGTTTACGAGCAGTACTTC.

Ten or more counts support this clonotype. The gene calls are TRBV7-2 and TRBJ2-7; 13 nucleotides align to TRBD2. Germline V gene data show CDR1 as SGHTA and CDR2 as FQGNSA. The CDR3 has 16 amino acids. The J segment lost 6 bases and the V segment lost 1 base, leaving 6 bases of the junction unmatched. In nucleotides, the CDR3 is TGTGCCAGCAGCTTAGTTCCGGGACTAGCGGGACTCGAGCAGTACTTC. Amino acids: CASSLVPGLAGLEQYF.

Many counts were recorded for this clonotype. V usage is TRBV15 and J usage is TRBJ1-5; 8 nucleotides line up with TRBD1. With 5 bases clipped from V and 3 bases from J, the junction kept 6 bases outside the gene matches. This CDR3 is 15 amino acids long. Germline V gives CDR1 LNHNV, CDR2 YYDKDF (reference sequence). The CDR3: CATSPRTGHNQPQHF. CDR3 DNA sequence: TGTGCCACCAGCCCCCGGACAGGGCACAATCAGCCCCAGCATTTT.

This clonotype was counted many times. The chain has TRBV6-2 or TRBV6-3 and TRBJ2-6; the match to TRBD1 covers 10 bases. The CDR3 is made up of 18 amino acids. Per the germline V gene, CDR1 is MNHEY and CDR2 is SVGEGT. The V segment lost 2 bases and the J segment 7 bases; nucleotides outside the gene matches: 11. The CDR3 protein is CASSYRGTGAPRANVLTF. DNA of the CDR3: TGTGCCAGCAGTTACCGAGGGACAGGGGCACCCCGAGCCAACGTCCTGACTTTC.

In this sample, this clonotype turned up many times. The rearrangement links TRBV30 to TRBJ1-2; D gene unclear. CDR1 GTSNPN and CDR2 SVGIG come from the germline V gene (reference sequence). The CDR3 length is 14 residues. Trimming stripped 2 bases from V and 1 base from J, with 11 bases between. In DNA, the CDR3 is TGTGCCTGGAGTCGCCGCAGGATTAACTATGGCTACACCTTC. Protein sequence: CAWSRRRINYGYTF. Full variable domain (outside the CDR3, taken from reference TRBV30 and TRBJ1-2): SQTIHQWPATLVQPVGSPLSLECTVEGTSNPNLYWYRQAAGRGLQLLFYSVGIGQISSEVPQNLSASRPQDRQFILSSKKLLLSDSGFYLCAWSRRRINYGYTFGSGTRLTVV.

This clonotype was seen at least ten times. The chain is built from TRBV24-1 and TRBJ2-2, with TRBD1 as a possible D gene (5 bases). The germline V gene has CDR1 KGHDR and CDR2 SFDVKD. The V end was cut by 0 bases, the J end by 3 bases, with 13 bases between. The CDR3 consists of 17 residues. The CDR3 loop reads CATSDLQGTTDTGELFF. The CDR3 DNA reads TGTGCCACCAGTGATTTGCAGGGTACAACGGACACCGGGGAGCTGTTTTTT.

This clonotype was recorded at least ten times. The chain employs TRBV12-3 or TRBV12-4 and TRBJ1-5; D uncertain. V was shortened by 4 bases and J by 6 bases, with 7 bases between the two germline ends. The CDR3 sequence is 12 residues long. DNA of the CDR3: TGTGCCAGCAGTTCCCGCATTCAGCCCCAGCATTTT. Translating it yields CASSSRIQPQHF.

A single count supports this clonotype. A much more abundant neighbour one base away suggests this may be a read error. The genes are TRBV29-1 and TRBJ2-5; 7 nucleotides match TRBD1. The CDR3 consists of 14 residues. V shed 0 bases, J shed 5 bases, and the junction held 6 bases outside the gene matches. Germline V gives CDR1 SQVTM, CDR2 ANQGSEA. The CDR3 loop reads CSVEDRDRSETQYF. The CDR3 DNA reads TGCAGCGTTGAAGACCGGGACAGATCGGAGACCCAGTACTTC.

This clonotype came up many times. V is TRBV20-1 and J is TRBJ2-2, with 7 bases aligning to TRBD1. The germline V gene has CDR1 DFQATT and CDR2 SNEGSKA (reference sequence). The CDR3 is made up of 13 amino acids. V gave up 1 base and J gave up 6 bases; unmatched junction bases: 2. For the CDR3, the DNA is TGCAGTGCTAGAGGAGGGGGCTCCGGGGAGCTGTTTTTT. Residues: CSARGGGSGELFF.

This clonotype appeared many times. The rearrangement joins TRBV6-1 to TRBJ1-5, with D maybe TRBD1 (5 bases). Germline V CDR1 and CDR2: MNHNS, SASEGT. V lost 5 bases and J lost 8, with 13 bases in between. The CDR3 has 13 residues. For the CDR3, the DNA is TGTGCCAGCAGTCCAAGACAGATGAAGCCCCAGCATTTT. Its protein is CASSPRQMKPQHF.

This clonotype was detected many times. The chain combines TRBV12-3 or TRBV12-4 with TRBJ2-5; 8 nucleotides match TRBD1. The V segment lost 6 bases and the J segment 7 bases; nucleotides outside the gene matches: 10. The CDR3 is made up of 14 amino acids. The CDR3: CASRDGTGPRTQYF. In nucleotides, the CDR3 is TGTGCCAGCAGAGACGGGACAGGACCACGGACCCAGTACTTC.

Ten or more counts support this clonotype. The V gene is TRBV7-2, the J gene TRBJ2-7; TRBD1 matches 7 bases. The CDR3 has 14 amino acids. V lost 4 bases, J lost 0 bases, and 3 bases stayed unmatched. CDR1 is SGHTA and CDR2 is FQGNSA in the germline V gene. CDR3 sequence reads: CASSSQGYSYEQYF. For the CDR3, the DNA is TGTGCCAGCAGCTCACAGGGGTACTCCTACGAGCAGTACTTC.

The table lists this clonotype with many counts. The chain recombines TRBV20-1 with TRBJ1-2; 10 positions match TRBD1. Trimming cost V 5 bases and J 7 bases; bases outside gene matches: 13. Germline V lookup: CDR1 DFQATT, CDR2 SNEGSKA (reference sequence). The CDR3 consists of 15 residues. The CDR3, as DNA: TGCAGTGCTGACTTACCGGGACAGGGGCGGGCTGGCTACACCTTC. This codes for CSADLPGQGRAGYTF.

This clonotype is medium-sized by share. This chain links TRBV6-1 with TRBJ1-1, with TRBD1 matching 7 bases. V trimming: 3 bases; J trimming: 0 bases; junction bases outside the gene matches: 1. The CDR3 has 14 amino acids. CDR1 and CDR2 from the germline V gene are MNHNS and SASEGT. DNA of the CDR3: TGTGCCAGCAGTGACAGGGGGTTGAACACTGAAGCTTTCTTT. This translates into CASSDRGLNTEAFF.

This clonotype appeared many times. The chain has TRBV2 and TRBJ1-2; maybe TRBD1 (5 bases). The CDR3 has 13 amino acids. Trimming pared 6 bases from V and 6 bases from J, leaving 14 bases between. Germline V gene lookup returns CDR1 SNHLY and CDR2 FYNNEI. The CDR3 here is CASRPDSLNGYTF. CDR3 in DNA: TGTGCCAGCAGGCCCGACAGTCTGAATGGCTACACCTTC.

For this clonotype: The CDR3 carries no conserved terminal phenylalanine or tryptophan, so it likely arises from a read error. No DNA is shown, since the ends of the CDR3 on it are uncertain; the CDR3 is the one TCRdb lists. The rearrangement joins TRBV6-1 to TRBJ2-2; the D call TRBD1 from the table was never checked on the DNA. CDR1 and CDR2 from the germline V gene are MNHNS and SASEGT. The CDR3 comprises 13 residues, both ends counted. The CDR3 reads CAGAGQIIGELCV.

This clonotype was seen at least ten times. This chain joins TRBV11-3 and TRBJ2-7, with 7 bases that match TRBD2. Germline V gives CDR1 SGHNT, CDR2 YENEEA. The CDR3 spans 16 residues. V trimming: 1 base; J trimming: 4 bases; junction bases outside the gene matches: 10. The chain's CDR3 is CASSLGGGLGGYEQYF. The CDR3 DNA follows: TGTGCCAGCAGCTTAGGAGGAGGACTAGGAGGATACGAGCAGTACTTC.

This clonotype was counted ten times or more. The chain joins TRBV6-1 to TRBJ2-4; TRBD2 aligns across 15 bases. This CDR3 has 16 amino acids. The germline V gene encodes CDR1 MNHNS and CDR2 SASEGT. J was trimmed by 7 bases and V by 9 bases; bases with no gene match: 10. The CDR3 reads CASLPGLAGGRNIQYF. CDR3 in DNA: TGTGCCAGTTTACCGGGACTAGCGGGAGGAAGGAACATTCAGTACTTC.

The chain joins TRBV29-1 to TRBJ1-1, with no clear D. CDR1 is SQVTM, CDR2 ANQGSEA, per germline. The V gene lost 2 bases and the J gene lost 3 bases, with 10 bases spanning the gap. The CDR3 is 13 amino acids. CDR3 nucleotides: TGCAGCGTTGAACTCCCAGGAGACACTGAAGCTTTCTTT. Its translation is CSVELPGDTEAFF.

This clonotype was found many times. The junction and the germline gene differ at one end; a read error may be behind it. The gene calls are TRBV7-9 and TRBJ1-3; no clear D gene. This CDR3 region has 14 residues. CDR1 and CDR2 (germline): SEHNR, FQNEAQ (reference sequence). As DNA, the CDR3 is TGTGCCAGCAGCATAGCACCGGATGGAAACACCATATATTTT. This codes for CASSIAPDGNTIYF.

This chain connects TRBV7-8 to TRBJ2-2, with no clear D. CDR3 size: 17 residues. Trimming stripped 0 bases from V and 3 bases from J, with 14 bases between. The V gene's germline CDR1 is SGHVS and CDR2 FQNEAQ. This chain's CDR3 is CASSLAHRAPDTGELFF. The CDR3 coding sequence is TGTGCCAGCAGCTTAGCGCATCGGGCTCCGGACACCGGGGAGCTGTTTTTT.

In its sample, this clonotype was seen many times. The chain links TRBV6-4 to TRBJ1-5; D remains ambiguous. Germline V CDR1 and CDR2: MRHNA, SNTAGT. This CDR3 spans 12 amino acids. The V end was cut by 7 bases, the J end by 0 bases, with 4 bases between. CDR3: CASKTSNQPQHF. The CDR3 DNA sequence: TGTGCCAGCAAAACTAGCAATCAGCCCCAGCATTTT.

This clonotype was detected many times. The CDR3 ends on some other residue instead of the conserved phenylalanine or tryptophan, so this is likely a read error. The CDR3, as DNA: TGTGCCAGTAACCCCGGGACAGGGGGCTCCTTGAACACTGAAGCTTTCCTT. Its protein product is CASNPGTGGSLNTEAFL. This chain links TRBV19 with TRBJ1-1; TRBD1 aligns across 12 bases. The CDR3 length is 17 residues. CDR1 and CDR2 (germline): LNHDA, SQIVND (reference sequence). With V trimmed by 7 bases and J by 0 bases, 9 bases remained unmatched.

This clonotype was seen at least ten times. This chain joins TRBV7-2 and TRBJ2-7; 11 bases align to TRBD2. With 1 base clipped from V and 1 base from J, the junction kept 3 bases outside the gene matches. Germline V gene sequence: CDR1 SGHTA, CDR2 FQGNSA. The CDR3 extends over 16 amino acids. CDR3 in DNA: TGTGCCAGCAGCTTAGTAGCGGGAGGGCCGTCCTACGAGCAGTACTTC. It yields the protein CASSLVAGGPSYEQYF.

This clonotype was detected a few times. The J gene is TRBJ1-2, the V gene TRBV3-1, with 8 bases that match TRBD1. Germline V lookup: CDR1 LGHDT, CDR2 YNNKEL (reference sequence). CDR3 size: 14 residues. V shed 1 base, J shed 7 bases, and the junction held 5 bases outside the gene matches. The CDR3 protein is CASSQGQGRFGYTF. In DNA form, the CDR3 reads TGTGCCAGCAGCCAAGGACAGGGGAGGTTTGGCTACACCTTC.

This clonotype was found many times. This chain uses TRBV18 with TRBJ1-1; 7 bases agree with TRBD1. Germline V CDR1 and CDR2: KGHSH, LQKENI. The CDR3 is 15 residues long. V lost 1 base to trimming and J lost 3 bases; unmatched junction nucleotides: 5. In DNA form, the CDR3 reads TGTGCCAGCTCACCACTTAGGGGGCAGGACACTGAAGCTTTCTTT. The encoded protein is CASSPLRGQDTEAFF.

This clonotype was seen more than once but under ten times. The genes are TRBV12-3 or TRBV12-4 and TRBJ2-2, with D possibly matching TRBD2 (5 bases). The CDR3 loop spans 13 amino acids. The ends were cut back, 4 bases at V and 4 bases at J, with 7 bases in the middle. CDR3 residues: CASSWTATGELFF. Here the CDR3 DNA reads TGTGCCAGCAGTTGGACTGCCACCGGGGAGCTGTTTTTT.

This clonotype turned up a few times. The chain links TRBV2 to TRBJ2-5, with 7 bases fitting TRBD1. Germline values: CDR1 SNHLY, CDR2 FYNNEI. This CDR3 is built from 13 residues. V shed 6 bases, J shed 5 bases, and the junction held 6 bases outside the gene matches. The DNA of the CDR3 is TGTGCCAGCAGGGCACAGGGGATGGAGACCCAGTACTTC. Residues: CASRAQGMETQYF. The full variable domain, in which reference TRBV2 and TRBJ2-5 provide the parts outside the CDR3, is EPEVTQTPSHQVTQMGQEVILRCVPISNHLYFYWYRQILGQKVEFLVSFYNNEISEKSEIFDDQFSVERPDGSNFTLKIRSTKLEDSAMYFCASRAQGMETQYFGPGTRLLVL.

This clonotype was seen ten or more times. For the CDR3, the DNA is TGTGCCAGCAAGGACAGGGGGCATCAGCCCCAGCATTTT. Its protein is CASKDRGHQPQHF. The chain is built from TRBV2 and TRBJ1-5, with 11 bases matching TRBD1. Germline CDR1 is SNHLY and CDR2 is FYNNEI. The CDR3 runs 13 residues. V lost 7 bases and J lost 5; bases outside the gene matches: 1.